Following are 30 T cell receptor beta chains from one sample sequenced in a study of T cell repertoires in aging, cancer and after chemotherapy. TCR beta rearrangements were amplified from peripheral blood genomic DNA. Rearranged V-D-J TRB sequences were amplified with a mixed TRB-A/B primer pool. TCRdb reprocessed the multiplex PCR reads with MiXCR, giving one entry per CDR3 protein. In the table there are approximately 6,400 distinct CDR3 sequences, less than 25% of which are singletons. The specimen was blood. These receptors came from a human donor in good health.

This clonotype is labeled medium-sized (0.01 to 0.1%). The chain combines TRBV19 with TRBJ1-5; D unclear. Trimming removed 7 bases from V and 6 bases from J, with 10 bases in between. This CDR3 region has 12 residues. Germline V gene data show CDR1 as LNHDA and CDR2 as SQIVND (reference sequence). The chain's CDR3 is CASTSPGQPQHF. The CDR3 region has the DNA TGTGCCAGTACTTCTCCCGGTCAGCCCCAGCATTTT.

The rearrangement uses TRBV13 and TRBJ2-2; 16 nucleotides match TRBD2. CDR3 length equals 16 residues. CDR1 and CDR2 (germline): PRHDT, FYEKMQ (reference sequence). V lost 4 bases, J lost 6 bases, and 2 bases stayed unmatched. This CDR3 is CASSYGTSGRAGELFF. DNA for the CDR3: TGTGCCAGCAGCTACGGGACTAGCGGGAGGGCCGGGGAGCTGTTTTTT.

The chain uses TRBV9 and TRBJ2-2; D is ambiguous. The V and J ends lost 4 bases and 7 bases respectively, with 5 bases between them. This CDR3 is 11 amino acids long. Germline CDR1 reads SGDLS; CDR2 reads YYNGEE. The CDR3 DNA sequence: TGTGCCAGCAGCCTCGACGGGGAGCTGTTTTTT. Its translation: CASSLDGELFF.

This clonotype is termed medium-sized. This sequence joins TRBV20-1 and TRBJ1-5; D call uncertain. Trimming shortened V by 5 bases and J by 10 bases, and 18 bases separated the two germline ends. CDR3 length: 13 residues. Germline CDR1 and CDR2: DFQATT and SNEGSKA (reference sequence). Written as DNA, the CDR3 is TGCAGTGCTCACTTGCGGCCGGACGAACCCCAGCATTTT. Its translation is CSAHLRPDEPQHF.

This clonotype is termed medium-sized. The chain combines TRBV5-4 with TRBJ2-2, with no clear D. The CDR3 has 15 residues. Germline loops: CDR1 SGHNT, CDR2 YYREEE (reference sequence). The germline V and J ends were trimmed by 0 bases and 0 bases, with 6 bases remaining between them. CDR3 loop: CASSLERTNTGELFF. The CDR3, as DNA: TGTGCCAGCAGCTTGGAACGGACGAACACCGGGGAGCTGTTTTTT.

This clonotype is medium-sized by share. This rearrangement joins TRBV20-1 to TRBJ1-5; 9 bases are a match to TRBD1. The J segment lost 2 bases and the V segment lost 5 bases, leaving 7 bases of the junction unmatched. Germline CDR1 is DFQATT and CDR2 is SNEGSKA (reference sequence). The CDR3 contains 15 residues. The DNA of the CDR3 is TGCAGTGCTGGGAACCGGGACAGGGGCAATCAGCCCCAGCATTTT. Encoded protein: CSAGNRDRGNQPQHF.

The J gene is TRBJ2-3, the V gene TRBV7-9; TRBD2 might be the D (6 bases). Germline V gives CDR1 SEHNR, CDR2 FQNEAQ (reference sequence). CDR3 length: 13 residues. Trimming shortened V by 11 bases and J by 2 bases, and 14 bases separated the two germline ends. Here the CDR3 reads CAGWASDTDTQYF. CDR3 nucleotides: TGTGCCGGCTGGGCTAGCGACACAGATACGCAGTATTTT.

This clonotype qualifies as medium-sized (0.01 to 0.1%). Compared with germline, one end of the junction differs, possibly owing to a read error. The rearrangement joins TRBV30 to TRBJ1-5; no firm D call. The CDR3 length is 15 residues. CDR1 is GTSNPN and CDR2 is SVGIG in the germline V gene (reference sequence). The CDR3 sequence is CAWSVGEPYNQPQHF. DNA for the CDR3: TGTGCCTGGAGTGTAGGAGAGCCATACAATCAACCCCAGCATTTT.

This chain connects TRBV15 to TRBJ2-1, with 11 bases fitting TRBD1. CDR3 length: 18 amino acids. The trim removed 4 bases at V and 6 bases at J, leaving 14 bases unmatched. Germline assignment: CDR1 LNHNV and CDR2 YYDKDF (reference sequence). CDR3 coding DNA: TGTGCCACCAGCACCAGAAAACCGGGACAGGGGGAATCCAATGAGCAGTTCTTC. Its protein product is CATSTRKPGQGESNEQFF.

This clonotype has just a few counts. The CDR3 reads CSALNPGGPDSEAFF. The CDR3 DNA is TGCAGTGCGCTGAACCCCGGGGGCCCGGACTCTGAAGCTTTCTTT. The chain recombines TRBV20-1 with TRBJ1-1, with a weak D call TRBD1 (6 bases). The V and J ends lost 6 bases and 6 bases respectively, with 23 bases between them. Germline loops: CDR1 DFQATT, CDR2 SNEGSKA (reference sequence). The CDR3 contains 15 residues.

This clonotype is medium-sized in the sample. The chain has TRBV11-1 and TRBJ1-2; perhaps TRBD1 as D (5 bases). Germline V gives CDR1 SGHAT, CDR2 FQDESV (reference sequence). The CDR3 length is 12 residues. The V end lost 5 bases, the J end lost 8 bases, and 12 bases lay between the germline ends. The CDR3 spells CASSRRQGGYTF. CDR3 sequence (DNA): TGTGCCAGCAGCCGAAGGCAGGGCGGCTACACCTTC. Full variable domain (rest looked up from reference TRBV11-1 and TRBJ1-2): EAEVAQSPRYKITEKSQAVAFWCDPISGHATLYWYRQILGQGPELLVQFQDESVVDDSQLPKDRFSAERLKGVDSTLKIQPAELGDSAMYLCASSRRQGGYTFGSGTRLTVV.

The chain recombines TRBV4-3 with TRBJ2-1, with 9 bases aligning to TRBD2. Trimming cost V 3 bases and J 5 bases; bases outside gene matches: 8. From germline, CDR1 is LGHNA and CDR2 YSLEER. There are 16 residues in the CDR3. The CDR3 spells CASSHYSGGNHNEQFF. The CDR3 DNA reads TGCGCCAGCAGCCACTATAGCGGGGGTAACCACAATGAGCAGTTCTTC.

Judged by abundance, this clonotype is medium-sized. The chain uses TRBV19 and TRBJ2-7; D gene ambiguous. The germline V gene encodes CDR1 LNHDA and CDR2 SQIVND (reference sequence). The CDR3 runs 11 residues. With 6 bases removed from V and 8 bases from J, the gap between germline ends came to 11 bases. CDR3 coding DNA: TGTGCCAGTAGGGAATCTACGAAGCAGTACTTC. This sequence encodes CASRESTKQYF.

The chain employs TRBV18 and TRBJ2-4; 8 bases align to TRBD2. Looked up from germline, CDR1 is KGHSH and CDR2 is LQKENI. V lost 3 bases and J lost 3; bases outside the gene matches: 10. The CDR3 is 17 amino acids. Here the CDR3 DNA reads TGTGCCAGCTCACCTTATCGGGGGGGTGTCGACAAAAACATTCAGTACTTC. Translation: CASSPYRGGVDKNIQYF.

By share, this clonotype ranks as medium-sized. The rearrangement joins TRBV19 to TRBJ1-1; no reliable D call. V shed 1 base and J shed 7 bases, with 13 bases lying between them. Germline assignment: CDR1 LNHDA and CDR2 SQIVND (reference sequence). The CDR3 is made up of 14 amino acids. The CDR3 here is CASSIAVGGVEAFF. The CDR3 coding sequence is TGTGCCAGTAGTATAGCAGTAGGCGGTGTTGAAGCTTTCTTT.

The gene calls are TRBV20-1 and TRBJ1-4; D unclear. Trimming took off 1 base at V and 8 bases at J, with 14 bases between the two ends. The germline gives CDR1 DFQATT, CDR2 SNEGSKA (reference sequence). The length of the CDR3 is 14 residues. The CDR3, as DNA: TGCAGTGCTAGAGTGGGCGATTGGTACGAAAAACTGTTTTTT. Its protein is CSARVGDWYEKLFF.

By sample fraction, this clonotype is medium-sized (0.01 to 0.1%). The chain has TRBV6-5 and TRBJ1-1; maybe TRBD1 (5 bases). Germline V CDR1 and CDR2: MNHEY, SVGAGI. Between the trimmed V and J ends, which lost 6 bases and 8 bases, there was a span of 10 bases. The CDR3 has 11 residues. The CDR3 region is CASRLGREAFF. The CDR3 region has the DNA TGTGCCAGCAGGCTGGGACGAGAAGCTTTCTTT.

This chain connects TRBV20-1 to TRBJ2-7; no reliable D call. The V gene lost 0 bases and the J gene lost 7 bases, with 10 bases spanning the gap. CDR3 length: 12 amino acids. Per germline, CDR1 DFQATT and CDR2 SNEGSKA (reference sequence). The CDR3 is CSARDRQPEQYF. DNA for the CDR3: TGCAGTGCTAGAGATCGGCAGCCTGAGCAGTACTTC.

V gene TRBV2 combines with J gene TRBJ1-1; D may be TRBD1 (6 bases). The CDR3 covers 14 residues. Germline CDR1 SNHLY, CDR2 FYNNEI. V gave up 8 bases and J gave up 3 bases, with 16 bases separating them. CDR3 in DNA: TGTGCCAGCTGGGAGGGGGGAGGGTACACTGAAGCTTTCTTT. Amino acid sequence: CASWEGGGYTEAFF.

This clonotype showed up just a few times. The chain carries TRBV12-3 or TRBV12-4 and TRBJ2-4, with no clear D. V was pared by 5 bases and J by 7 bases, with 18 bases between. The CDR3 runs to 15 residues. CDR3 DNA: TGTGCCAGCAGTCCCTACAGCACTGGTACGAACATTCAGTACTTC. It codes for CASSPYSTGTNIQYF.

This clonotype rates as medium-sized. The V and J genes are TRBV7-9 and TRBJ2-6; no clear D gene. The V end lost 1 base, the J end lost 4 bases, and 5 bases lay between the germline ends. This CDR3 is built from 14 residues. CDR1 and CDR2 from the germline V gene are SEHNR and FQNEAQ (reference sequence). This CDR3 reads CASSLESGANVLTF. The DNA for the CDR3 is TGTGCCAGCAGCTTAGAATCCGGGGCCAACGTCCTGACTTTC.

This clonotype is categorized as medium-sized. The CDR3 loop reads CASREEGASYEQYF. Here the CDR3 DNA reads TGTGCCAGCAGGGAGGAGGGGGCTAGCTACGAGCAGTACTTC. J is TRBJ2-7 and V is TRBV6-2 or TRBV6-3, with a possible D match to TRBD1 (7 bases). This CDR3 spans 14 amino acids. V shed 6 bases and J shed 3 bases, with 15 bases lying between them. Germline values: CDR1 MNHEY, CDR2 SVGEGT.

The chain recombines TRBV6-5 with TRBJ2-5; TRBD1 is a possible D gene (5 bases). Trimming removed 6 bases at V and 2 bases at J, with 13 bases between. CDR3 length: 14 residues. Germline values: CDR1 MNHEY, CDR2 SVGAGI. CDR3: CASRILTEQETQYF. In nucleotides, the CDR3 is TGTGCCAGCAGAATCCTGACAGAACAAGAGACCCAGTACTTC.

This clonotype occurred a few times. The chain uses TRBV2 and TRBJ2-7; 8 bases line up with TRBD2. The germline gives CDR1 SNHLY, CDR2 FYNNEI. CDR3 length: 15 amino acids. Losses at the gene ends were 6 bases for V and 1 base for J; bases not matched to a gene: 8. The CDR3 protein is CASSAGRGPSYEQYF. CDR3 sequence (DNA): TGTGCCAGCAGCGCCGGGAGGGGCCCTTCCTACGAGCAGTACTTC.

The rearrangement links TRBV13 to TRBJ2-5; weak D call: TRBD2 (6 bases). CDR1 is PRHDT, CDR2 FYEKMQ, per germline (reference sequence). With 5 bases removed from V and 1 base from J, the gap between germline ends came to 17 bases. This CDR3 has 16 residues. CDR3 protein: CASSIFSGGIQETQYF. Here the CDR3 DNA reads TGTGCCAGCAGCATTTTCAGTGGGGGGATCCAAGAGACCCAGTACTTC.

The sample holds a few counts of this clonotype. The CDR3 loop is CASSLRLAGERDTQYF. The CDR3 DNA reads as TGTGCCAGCAGTTTAAGGCTAGCGGGAGAGAGGGATACGCAGTATTTT. The rearrangement joins TRBV27 to TRBJ2-3, with 10 bases lining up with TRBD2. Germline CDR1 and CDR2: MNHEY and SMNVEV (reference sequence). The CDR3 covers 16 residues. V dropped 2 bases and J dropped 6; count of bases not matched to a gene: 8.

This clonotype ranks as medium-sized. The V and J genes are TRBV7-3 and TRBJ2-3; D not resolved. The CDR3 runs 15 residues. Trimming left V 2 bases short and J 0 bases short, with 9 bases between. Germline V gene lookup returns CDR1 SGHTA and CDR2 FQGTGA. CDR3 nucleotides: TGTGCCAGCAGCTTAGGGCCGGAGAGCACAGATACGCAGTATTTT. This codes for CASSLGPESTDTQYF.

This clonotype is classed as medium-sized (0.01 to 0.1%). The DNA for the CDR3 is TGTGCCAGCAGTTTACAAAGGGGTAACTATGGCTACACCTTC. This gives the protein CASSLQRGNYGYTF. The V and J genes are TRBV12-3 or TRBV12-4 and TRBJ1-2, with a possible D match to TRBD1 (5 bases). The CDR3 runs to 14 residues. With 2 bases removed from V and 1 base from J, the gap between germline ends came to 8 bases.

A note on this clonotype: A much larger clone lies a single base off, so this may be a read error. In DNA, the CDR3 is TGTGCCAGAAGGGCGGGCAGGGGAGGTAATCAGCCCCAGCATTTT. It codes for CARRAGRGGNQPQHF. The chain couples TRBV19 to TRBJ1-5, with TRBD1 as a possible D gene (6 bases). Germline V gives CDR1 LNHDA, CDR2 SQIVND (reference sequence). Trimming stripped 9 bases from V and 4 bases from J, with 19 bases between. This CDR3 region has 15 residues.

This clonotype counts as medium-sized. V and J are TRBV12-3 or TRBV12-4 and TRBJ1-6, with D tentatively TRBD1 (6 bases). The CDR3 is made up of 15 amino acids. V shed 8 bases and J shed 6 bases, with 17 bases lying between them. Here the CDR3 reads CASRDGGRGNSPLHF. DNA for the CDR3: TGTGCCAGCCGGGACGGGGGGCGCGGTAATTCACCCCTCCACTTT.